This T cell receptor (beta chain) emerged from a study of technical replicates of blood from several donors. This table comes from immunoSEQ multiplex PCR, and its TCRdb copy is limited to in-frame clones, with some not included. The sample gives 50,000 to 55,000 clones, 86% of which show up once; 5.5% to 6.5% is in the top ten. The CDR3 totals 15 residues. Germline lookup yields CDR1 KGHSH and CDR2 LQKENI. Trimming pared 1 base from V and 1 base from J, leaving 8 bases between. This chain joins TRBV18 and TRBJ2-1; D not certain. Sequenced material: PBMCs. The TCR sequence derives from a human donor in good health. Some clones in this sample may be carry-over from other donors' samples. CDR3 coding DNA: TGTGCCAGCTCACCACTAGCTAGTTCCTACAATGAGCAGTTCTTC. As protein: CASSPLASSYNEQFF. Supplemented by reference TRBV18 and TRBJ2-1, the full variable domain reads NAGVMQNPRHLVRRRGQEARLRCSPMKGHSHVYWYRQLPEEGLKFMVYLQKENIIDESGMPKERFSAEFPKEGPSILRIQQVVRGDSAAYFCASSPLASSYNEQFFGPGTRLTVL.